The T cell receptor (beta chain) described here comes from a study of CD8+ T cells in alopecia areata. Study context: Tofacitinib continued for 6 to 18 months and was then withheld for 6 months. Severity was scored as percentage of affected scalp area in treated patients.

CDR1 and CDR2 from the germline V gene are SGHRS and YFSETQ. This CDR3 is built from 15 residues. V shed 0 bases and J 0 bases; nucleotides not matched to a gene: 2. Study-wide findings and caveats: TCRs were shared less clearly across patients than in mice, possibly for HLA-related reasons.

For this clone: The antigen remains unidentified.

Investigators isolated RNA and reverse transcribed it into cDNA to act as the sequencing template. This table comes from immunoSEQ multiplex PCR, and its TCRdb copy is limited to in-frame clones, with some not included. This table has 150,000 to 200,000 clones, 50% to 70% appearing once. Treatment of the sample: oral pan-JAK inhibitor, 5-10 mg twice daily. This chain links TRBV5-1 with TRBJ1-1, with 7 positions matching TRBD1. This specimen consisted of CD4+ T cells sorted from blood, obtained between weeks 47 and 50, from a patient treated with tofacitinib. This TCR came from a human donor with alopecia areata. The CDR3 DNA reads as TGCGCCAGCAGCTTGGGGGACAGTATGAACACTGAAGCTTTCTTT. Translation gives CASSLGDSMNTEAFF.